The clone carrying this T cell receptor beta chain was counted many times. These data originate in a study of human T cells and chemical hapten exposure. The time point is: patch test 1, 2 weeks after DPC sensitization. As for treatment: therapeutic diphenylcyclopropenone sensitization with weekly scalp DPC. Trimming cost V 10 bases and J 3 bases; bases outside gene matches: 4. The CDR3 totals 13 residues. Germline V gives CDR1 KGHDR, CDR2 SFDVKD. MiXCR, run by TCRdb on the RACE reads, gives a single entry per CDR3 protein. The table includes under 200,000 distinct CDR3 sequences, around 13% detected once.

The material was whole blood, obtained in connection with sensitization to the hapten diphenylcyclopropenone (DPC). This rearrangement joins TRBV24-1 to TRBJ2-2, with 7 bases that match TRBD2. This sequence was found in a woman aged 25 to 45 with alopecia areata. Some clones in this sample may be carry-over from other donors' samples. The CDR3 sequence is CATARGDTGELFF. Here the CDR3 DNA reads TGTGCCACAGCTCGGGGGGACACCGGGGAGCTGTTTTTT.